The 16 T cell receptor beta chains presented below share a single source sample, sequenced in a study of STAT3 mutations in large granular lymphocyte leukemia (dated by TCRdb to about 2019). Broader findings and caveats from the paper: Every T-LGLL patient showed at least one immunodominant TCRbeta clonotype, and about half showed multiple immunodominant subclonotypes.

Library construction relied on the immunoSEQ multiplex PCR assay. TCRdb retrieved this table from immuneACCESS and kept in-frame rearrangements only. Not all clones are present; in checked studies, unresolved V genes account for under half, and no reason is known for the remainder. The sample table shows 1,200 to 1,500 clones, and about 55% are seen once. Of the sample, 39% falls within the top ten clones. Their recognized antigens are unknown. The sequenced sample was peripheral blood mononuclear cells. The receptors derive from a man aged 60 to 69 with T-cell large granular lymphocyte leukemia. Some clones in this sample may be carry-over from other donors' samples. The age is the age at diagnosis.

The chain carries TRBV5-4 and TRBJ2-5, with D maybe TRBD2 (6 bases). The germline V and J ends were trimmed by 0 bases and 5 bases, with 14 bases remaining between them. This CDR3 has 15 residues. Germline V gene data show CDR1 as SGHNT and CDR2 as YYREEE (reference sequence). The CDR3 DNA is TGTGCCAGCAGCTTGGGGACGCTTGCGGGGGAGACCCAGTACTTC. It translates to CASSLGTLAGETQYF.

This chain joins TRBV19 and TRBJ2-6; TRBD1 might be the D (5 bases). Germline CDR1 is LNHDA and CDR2 is SQIVND (reference sequence). Trimming left V 3 bases short and J 0 bases short, with 6 bases between. The CDR3 runs 15 residues. CDR3 in amino acids: CASSIQGSGANVLTF. In DNA, the CDR3 is TGTGCCAGTAGTATTCAGGGCTCTGGGGCCAACGTCCTGACTTTC.

This clone turned up a few times. The chain uses TRBV27 and TRBJ2-1; D is perhaps TRBD2 (6 bases). Trimming removed 5 bases at V and 4 bases at J, with 12 bases between. Germline V gives CDR1 MNHEY, CDR2 SMNVEV (reference sequence). CDR3 size: 14 residues. CDR3 residues: CASSTGLEYNEQFF. The CDR3 DNA follows: TGTGCCAGCAGTACGGGACTGGAATACAATGAGCAGTTCTTC.

In its sample, this clone was seen a few times. CDR3 nucleotide sequence: TGTGCCAGCAGTGAGGCTGCCCACTACGAGCAGTACTTC. Its protein product is CASSEAAHYEQYF. The chain uses TRBV25-1 and TRBJ2-7; D ambiguous. V was clipped by 3 bases and J by 3 bases, with 9 bases between them. Germline V lookup: CDR1 MGHDK, CDR2 SYGVNS. The CDR3 covers 13 residues.

V usage is TRBV7-9 and J usage is TRBJ1-2; D is ambiguous. V was trimmed by 5 bases and J by 7 bases, leaving 11 bases between them. Germline V CDR1 and CDR2: SEHNR, FQNEAQ (reference sequence). The CDR3 is 12 residues long. The CDR3 sequence: CASSPPGSGYTF. CDR3 nucleotides: TGTGCCAGCAGCCCTCCCGGGAGTGGCTACACCTTC.

The V call is TRBV30, the J call TRBJ2-5, with D maybe TRBD1 (6 bases). Germline CDR1 GTSNPN, CDR2 SVGIG (reference sequence). There are 13 residues in the CDR3. Trimming took 2 bases from V and 5 from J, leaving 12 bases between them. For the CDR3, the DNA is TGTGCCTGGAGTCCAGGGGTATTGGAGACCCAGTACTTC. Translated: CAWSPGVLETQYF.

This clone is labeled as large (0.1 to 1%). V usage is TRBV29-1 and J usage is TRBJ2-7; maybe TRBD1 (5 bases). CDR3 length: 14 residues. Germline lookup yields CDR1 SQVTM and CDR2 ANQGSEA. V lost 3 bases and J lost 4, with 16 bases in between. CDR3 nucleotides: TGCAGCGTTGAGGACACGCGGCTTCCTTACGAGCAGTACTTC. Amino acids: CSVEDTRLPYEQYF.

Judged by abundance, this clone is medium-sized. The gene calls are TRBV5-4 and TRBJ2-1, with 7 nucleotides matching TRBD1. The germline CDR1 and CDR2 sequences are SGHNT and YYREEE (reference sequence). The CDR3 contains 16 residues. The V and J ends lost 9 bases and 3 bases, in that order; junction bases with no gene match: 15. CDR3 sequence (DNA): TGTGCCACTCCGGGACAGAGTGGGGAAAGCTACAATGAGCAGTTCTTC. It translates to CATPGQSGESYNEQFF.

The V gene is TRBV29-1, the J gene TRBJ1-2; D is ambiguous. Germline CDR1 is SQVTM and CDR2 is ANQGSEA. The CDR3 contains 15 residues. V lost 4 bases and J 8 bases, leaving 23 bases between the germline ends. CDR3 residues: CSVVEDPGRAGGYTF. CDR3 DNA: TGCAGCGTTGTGGAGGACCCCGGACGAGCTGGGGGCTACACCTTC.

A few counts support this clone. J is TRBJ2-7 and V is TRBV7-9, with unresolved D. Trimming took 5 bases from V and 3 from J, leaving 5 bases between them. The germline V gene has CDR1 SEHNR and CDR2 FQNEAQ (reference sequence). This CDR3 comprises 11 residues. The CDR3 reads CASSPYYEQYF. The CDR3 DNA sequence: TGTGCCAGCAGCCCGTACTACGAGCAGTACTTC.

This clone was recorded a few times. The chain combines TRBV5-1 with TRBJ1-2; tentatively, D is TRBD1 (6 bases). The germline V gene encodes CDR1 SGHRS and CDR2 YFSETQ. The CDR3 runs 17 residues. V lost 4 bases and J 8 bases, leaving 27 bases between the germline ends. CDR3 DNA: TGCGCCAGCAGCGGAGGCGGGTGGGACACCAGCCTGGGCGGCTACACCTTC. This gives the protein CASSGGGWDTSLGGYTF.

The chain couples TRBV14 to TRBJ2-7; D gene ambiguous. Trimming cost V 4 bases and J 2 bases, with 9 bases left between them. The germline V gene has CDR1 SGHDN and CDR2 FVKESK. This CDR3 has 13 amino acids. The DNA of the CDR3 is TGTGCCAGCAGCCTCCGGGTCGCCTACGAGCAGTACTTC. Its protein is CASSLRVAYEQYF. The full variable domain, its missing parts supplied by reference TRBV14 and TRBJ2-7, is EAGVTQFPSHSVIEKGQTVTLRCDPISGHDNLYWYRRVMGKEIKFLLHFVKESKQDESGMPNNRFLAERTGGTYSTLKVQPAELEDSGVYFCASSLRVAYEQYFGPGTRLTVT.

V usage is TRBV7-9 and J usage is TRBJ1-2; TRBD1 agrees at 8 bases. The V gene end was trimmed by 5 bases and the J gene end by 5 bases; junction bases not matched to a gene: 13. The CDR3 consists of 16 residues. Germline V gene sequence: CDR1 SEHNR, CDR2 FQNEAQ (reference sequence). CDR3 bases: TGTGCCAGCAGCCACCCTCTCGACAGGGGCTCTTATGGCTACACCTTC. Amino acids: CASSHPLDRGSYGYTF.

The chain recombines TRBV19 with TRBJ1-5; 12 positions match TRBD1. The CDR3 spans 18 residues. V dropped 10 bases and J dropped 5; count of bases not matched to a gene: 18. Germline assignment: CDR1 LNHDA and CDR2 SQIVND (reference sequence). In nucleotides, the CDR3 is TGTGCCACCGAGAGCCGGGACAGGGGGCTAGGTAGTTATCAGCCCCAGCATTTT. This sequence encodes CATESRDRGLGSYQPQHF.

This chain connects TRBV5-6 to TRBJ2-1, with D possibly TRBD2 on 6 matching bases. Germline-derived CDR1 and CDR2 are SGHDT and YYEEEE. CDR3 length: 11 residues. Trimming removed 0 bases from V and 12 bases from J, with 7 bases in between. The CDR3 DNA reads as TGTGCCAGCAGCTTGGAGCGGGTGCAGTTCTTC. This sequence encodes CASSLERVQFF.

This clone was counted between two and nine times. V is TRBV7-9 and J is TRBJ1-2; D gene unclear. With 2 bases removed from V and 5 bases from J, the gap between germline ends came to 6 bases. Germline V CDR1 and CDR2: SEHNR, FQNEAQ (reference sequence). This CDR3 contains 12 residues. The CDR3 region is CASSLLEYGYTF. CDR3 bases: TGTGCCAGCAGCTTATTGGAGTATGGCTACACCTTC.